Shown below are 29 T cell receptor beta chains from a single sample sequenced in a study of graft-versus-host responses after intestinal transplantation (dated by TCRdb to 2020 to 2022). Dithiothreitol, EDTA incubations and collagenase D digestion were used to isolate intraepithelial and lamina propria lymphocytes from graft specimens. Library method: the immunoSEQ multiplex PCR assay. In its TCRdb copy, this immuneACCESS table keeps in-frame sequences only and misses some clones. Where compared with another copy, unresolved V genes explain less than half of these, and the others have no known cause. Present in this sample are 60,000 to 75,000 clones, under 90% of which were seen just once. In total, the top ten clones hold 1.5% to 2% of the sample. Sequencing used ileum tissue, obtained 350 to 400 days after transplant. These TCRs come from a human patient who received an intestinal transplant, so some T cells may come from the graft donor.

As to this clone: Relative to the germline gene, one junction end is altered; a read error may explain this. The rearrangement joins TRBV6-4 to TRBJ2-5, with a weak D call TRBD2 (5 bases). CDR1 is MRHNA and CDR2 is SNTAGT in the germline V gene. CDR3 size: 8 residues. CDR3 coding DNA: TGTGCCAGCAGTGAGGAGGACTTC. It encodes CASSEEDF.

This chain connects TRBV29-1 to TRBJ1-2; a possible D gene is TRBD1 (5 bases). CDR1 is SQVTM and CDR2 is ANQGSEA in the germline V gene. The germline V and J ends were trimmed by 7 bases and 5 bases, with 20 bases remaining between them. CDR3 size: 14 residues. The CDR3 here is CSAQGGLVPYGYTF. CDR3 in DNA: TGCAGCGCCCAGGGAGGGCTCGTTCCTTATGGCTACACCTTC.

This clone was seen a single time. The rearrangement uses TRBV5-7 and TRBJ2-7, with D possibly matching TRBD1 (6 bases). TRBV5-7 qualifies as an ORF whose function is uncertain. V lost 6 bases and J 2 bases, leaving 15 bases between the germline ends. The CDR3 totals 14 residues. The DNA of the CDR3 is TGTGCCAGCAAAAACAGGGTGTGGGCCTACGAGCAGTACTTC. Translated: CASKNRVWAYEQYF.

This chain links TRBV29-1 with TRBJ2-7; no clear D gene. The V gene lost 1 base and the J gene lost 2 bases, with 9 bases spanning the gap. The CDR3 contains 13 residues. Germline V gene data show CDR1 as SQVTM and CDR2 as ANQGSEA. CDR3 coding DNA: TGCAGCGTTGAAGTATCCGATACCTACGAGCAGTACTTC. It codes for CSVEVSDTYEQYF.

The chain carries TRBV5-1 and TRBJ2-7; D is ambiguous. The CDR3 length is 15 residues. Germline assignment: CDR1 SGHRS and CDR2 YFSETQ. V lost 1 base, J lost 0 bases, and 11 bases lay in between. This CDR3 reads CASSLSPGISYEQYF. The DNA for the CDR3 is TGCGCCAGCAGCTTGTCGCCAGGAATCTCCTACGAGCAGTACTTC. Supplemented by reference TRBV5-1 and TRBJ2-7, the full variable domain reads KAGVTQTPRYLIKTRGQQVTLSCSPISGHRSVSWYQQTPGQGLQFLFEYFSETQRNKGNFPGRFSGRQFSNSRSEMNVSTLELGDSALYLCASSLSPGISYEQYFGPGTRLTVT.

The chain recombines TRBV6-6 with TRBJ2-5, with 10 bases that match TRBD2. Germline lookup yields CDR1 MNHNY and CDR2 SVGAGI (reference sequence). The CDR3 is 16 residues long. Trimming cost V 2 bases and J 11 bases; bases outside gene matches: 14. CDR3 DNA: TGTGCCAGCAGTTACCCCATGAGCGGGGGGGCCCGTGAGCAGTACTTC. Translation: CASSYPMSGGAREQYF.

This clone was seen just once. The genes are TRBV4-3 and TRBJ1-2; D may be TRBD1 (6 bases). CDR1 and CDR2 (germline): LGHNA, YSLEER. Between the trimmed V and J ends, which lost 0 bases and 3 bases, there was a span of 11 bases. This CDR3 spans 15 amino acids. CDR3 sequence reads: CASSQDPNRDYGYTF. Written as DNA, the CDR3 is TGCGCCAGCAGCCAAGATCCTAACAGGGACTATGGCTACACCTTC.

The CDR3 coding sequence is TGCAGCGTTGAAGATCTTACGGGGGCGGACACTGAAGCTTTCTTT. Translation: CSVEDLTGADTEAFF. The chain has TRBV29-1 and TRBJ1-1; perhaps TRBD1 as D (6 bases). The CDR3 loop spans 15 amino acids. Trimming pared 0 bases from V and 3 bases from J, leaving 14 bases between. Germline V lookup: CDR1 SQVTM, CDR2 ANQGSEA.

This chain links TRBV2 with TRBJ1-5, with a possible D match to TRBD1 (5 bases). This CDR3 is 17 amino acids long. V gave up 2 bases and J gave up 0 bases, with 14 bases separating them. CDR1 is SNHLY, CDR2 FYNNEI, per germline. CDR3 in DNA: TGTGCCAGCAGTGAAAGTAATGGACAATATAGCAATCAGCCCCAGCATTTT. Translated: CASSESNGQYSNQPQHF.

This clone was recorded once. The chain carries TRBV25-1 and TRBJ2-5, with no clear D. V was shortened by 3 bases and J by 4 bases, with 9 bases between the two germline ends. The length of the CDR3 is 13 residues. Germline V gives CDR1 MGHDK, CDR2 SYGVNS. CDR3 nucleotide sequence: TGTGCCAGCAGTGAGTCAGAGGTAGAGACCCAGTACTTC. Translated, it gives CASSESEVETQYF.

The chain combines TRBV21-1 with TRBJ2-3. TRBV21-1 is annotated as a pseudogene. The CDR3 has 16 residues. CDR3 nucleotide sequence: TGTGCCAGCAGCATGGGGCCCTCCGGGGTCACAGATACGCAGTATTTT. The encoded protein is CASSMGPSGVTDTQYF.

This chain connects TRBV19 to TRBJ2-2; TRBD1 matches 9 bases. The CDR3 sequence is 15 residues long. Unmatched junction bases numbered 7, after V lost 6 bases and J lost 5 bases. Looked up from germline, CDR1 is LNHDA and CDR2 is SQIVND (reference sequence). CDR3 sequence (DNA): TGTGCCAGTAGACTGGACAGGGGAAAAACCGGGGAGCTGTTTTTT. It codes for CASRLDRGKTGELFF.

The V call is TRBV2, the J call TRBJ1-5; D perhaps matches TRBD1 (6 bases). There are 13 residues in the CDR3. The V gene lost 6 bases and the J gene lost 6 bases, with 12 bases spanning the gap. The germline V gene encodes CDR1 SNHLY and CDR2 FYNNEI. CDR3 sequence (DNA): TGTGCCAGCAGCGGTACAGGGTCTCAGCCCCAGCATTTT. Its translation: CASSGTGSQPQHF.

The rearrangement links TRBV28 to TRBJ1-5; TRBD1 aligns across 7 bases. Germline V CDR1 and CDR2: MDHEN, SYDVKM. V shed 4 bases, J shed 1 base, and the junction held 7 bases outside the gene matches. This CDR3 spans 16 amino acids. CDR3 in amino acids: CASSSPTGTSNQPQHF. The CDR3 nucleotides read TGTGCCAGCAGTTCCCCGACAGGGACCAGCAATCAGCCCCAGCATTTT.

This chain connects TRBV4-1 to TRBJ1-5, with D hard to call. The germline V gene encodes CDR1 MGHRA and CDR2 YSYEKL. This CDR3 comprises 14 residues. With 0 bases removed from V and 6 bases from J, the gap between germline ends came to 9 bases. CDR3 sequence: CASSQDEGVQPQHF. CDR3 bases: TGCGCCAGCAGCCAAGATGAGGGCGTTCAGCCCCAGCATTTT.

The genes are TRBV30 and TRBJ2-2, with TRBD2 matching over 11 bases. The CDR3 has 14 amino acids. The V gene's germline CDR1 is GTSNPN and CDR2 SVGIG (reference sequence). Losses at the gene ends were 3 bases for V and 6 bases for J; bases not matched to a gene: 3. The CDR3 here is CAWRTSGKSGELFF. CDR3 nucleotides: TGTGCCTGGAGGACTAGCGGGAAGTCCGGGGAGCTGTTTTTT.

V and J are TRBV9 and TRBJ2-3, with D perhaps TRBD1 (6 bases). CDR1 SGDLS and CDR2 YYNGEE come from the germline V gene. The CDR3 covers 16 residues. Trimming shortened V by 3 bases and J by 2 bases, and 16 bases separated the two germline ends. The CDR3 region has the DNA TGTGCCAGCAGCGCCCGACAGGAAAGGCCCACAGATACGCAGTATTTT. Translated, it gives CASSARQERPTDTQYF.

The V call is TRBV6-5, the J call TRBJ2-7; 9 positions agree with TRBD1. J lost 6 bases, V lost 6 bases, and 9 bases had no gene match. The germline CDR1 and CDR2 sequences are MNHEY and SVGAGI. This CDR3 is built from 14 residues. CDR3 amino acids: CASRPGQGIPEQYF. In DNA, the CDR3 is TGTGCCAGCAGACCGGGACAGGGTATCCCCGAGCAGTACTTC.

The chain joins TRBV6-5 to TRBJ1-1, with 7 bases matching TRBD1. This CDR3 spans 14 amino acids. Per the germline V gene, CDR1 is MNHEY and CDR2 is SVGAGI. J lost 4 bases, V lost 2 bases, and 4 bases had no gene match. The CDR3 loop reads CASSYGAGGTEAFF. The CDR3 DNA sequence: TGTGCCAGCAGTTACGGGGCAGGGGGCACTGAAGCTTTCTTT.

Only one count was recorded for this clone. The gene calls are TRBV19 and TRBJ1-1; 11 nucleotides agree with TRBD1. V lost 8 bases and J lost 10; bases outside the gene matches: 9. CDR3 size: 13 residues. The V gene's germline CDR1 is LNHDA and CDR2 SQIVND (reference sequence). CDR3 loop: CASSDRGRGAAFF. The CDR3 bases are TGTGCCAGTTCGGACAGGGGGCGCGGGGCAGCTTTCTTT.

The rearrangement links TRBV7-9 to TRBJ1-1, with D unclear. Trimming cost V 5 bases and J 6 bases, with 13 bases left between them. Per germline, CDR1 SEHNR and CDR2 FQNEAQ (reference sequence). The CDR3 is 13 amino acids. The CDR3 here is CASSPPGYAEAFF. The CDR3 DNA sequence: TGTGCCAGCAGCCCTCCGGGTTACGCTGAAGCTTTCTTT.

The rearrangement links TRBV29-1 to TRBJ2-3, with no clear D. The CDR3 has 16 residues. Germline CDR1 and CDR2: SQVTM and ANQGSEA. Trimming removed 0 bases at V and 5 bases at J, with 18 bases between. The CDR3 nucleotides read TGCAGCGTTGAAGACATTACAAGGTACCGAGGAGATACGCAGTATTTT. Translating it yields CSVEDITRYRGDTQYF.

This chain joins TRBV4-1 and TRBJ1-5; D may be TRBD1 (5 bases). V gave up 4 bases and J gave up 2 bases, with 15 bases separating them. Germline V CDR1 and CDR2: MGHRA, YSYEKL. The CDR3 sequence is 16 residues long. The CDR3 reads CASSRQGEVGNQPQHF. DNA for the CDR3: TGCGCCAGCAGCCGCCAAGGGGAGGTGGGCAATCAGCCCCAGCATTTT.

V usage is TRBV6-1 and J usage is TRBJ1-2; 7 positions match TRBD1. From germline, CDR1 is MNHNS and CDR2 SASEGT. V was clipped by 4 bases and J by 6 bases; unmatched bases: 11. This CDR3 spans 15 amino acids. The CDR3 region is CASSARWEGANGYTF. The CDR3 coding sequence is TGTGCCAGCAGTGCTCGGTGGGAGGGGGCGAATGGCTACACCTTC.

The chain couples TRBV29-1 to TRBJ1-1; TRBD1 might be the D (6 bases). CDR1 is SQVTM and CDR2 is ANQGSEA in the germline V gene. CDR3 length equals 12 residues. Trimming left V 4 bases short and J 5 bases short, with 11 bases between. CDR3 sequence: CSVGGRGTEAFF. The CDR3 DNA reads as TGCAGCGTTGGGGGCAGGGGAACTGAAGCTTTCTTT.

The rearrangement uses TRBV1 and TRBJ2-5; the DNA was not used to check the table's D call, TRBD1. TRBV1 is assigned pseudogene status. CDR3 length equals 12 residues. Here the CDR3 DNA reads TGCACTTCAGCCCAGGGCGCAGAGACCCAGTACTTC. Translating gives CTSAQGAETQYF.

The chain links TRBV6-5 to TRBJ1-1; D not resolved. Germline CDR1 MNHEY, CDR2 SVGAGI. The V end lost 8 bases, the J end lost 4 bases, and 8 bases lay between the germline ends. CDR3 length: 11 residues. The CDR3 region is CASRRGTEAFF. CDR3 DNA: TGTGCCAGCCGTCGAGGCACTGAAGCTTTCTTT.

This clone was seen a handful of times. The chain joins TRBV2 to TRBJ1-3, with D tentatively TRBD1 (6 bases). CDR3 size: 15 residues. Germline CDR1 reads SNHLY; CDR2 reads FYNNEI. Between the trimmed V and J ends, which lost 6 bases and 4 bases, there was a span of 16 bases. CDR3 amino acids: CASSLLLGQGNTIYF. CDR3 nucleotides: TGTGCCAGCAGCCTATTACTCGGACAGGGAAACACCATATATTTT. The full variable domain, with the rest looked up from reference TRBV2 and TRBJ1-3, is EPEVTQTPSHQVTQMGQEVILRCVPISNHLYFYWYRQILGQKVEFLVSFYNNEISEKSEIFDDQFSVERPDGSNFTLKIRSTKLEDSAMYFCASSLLLGQGNTIYFGEGSWLTVV.

The sample holds one count of this clone. The chain employs TRBV5-6 and TRBJ2-7; D is perhaps TRBD1 or TRBD2 (5 bases each). This CDR3 is built from 14 residues. Germline CDR1 reads SGHDT; CDR2 reads YYEEEE. The germline V and J ends were trimmed by 2 bases and 4 bases, with 13 bases remaining between them. CDR3 sequence (DNA): TGTGCCAGCAGCTTTAGAGGGACCCTATACGAGCAGTACTTC. Translating it yields CASSFRGTLYEQYF.